The 18 T cell receptor beta chains presented below share a single source sample, sequenced in a study of a mutant IDH1 vaccine in newly diagnosed glioma. Time point here: week 5, during vaccination. Mutant IDH1 20-mer peptide, at 300 ug, made up each vaccine dose, with topical imiquimod. Libraries were prepared by immunoSEQ multiplex PCR; TCRdb keeps only in-frame clonotypes and omits some of them. The sample has around 52,000 clones; around four fifths are singletons. No antigen is known for these receptors. Sequences were derived from PBMCs, sampled from a glioma patient whose treatment included an IDH1 peptide vaccine. The source of these receptors is a middle-aged woman with glioma.

The rearrangement uses TRBV9 and TRBJ1-2; TRBD1 is a possible D gene (6 bases). Looked up from germline, CDR1 is SGDLS and CDR2 is YYNGEE. Between the trimmed V and J ends, which lost 4 bases and 4 bases, there was a span of 20 bases. CDR3 length: 16 residues. DNA of the CDR3: TGTGCCAGCAGCCCCAAGGGGAGGGGGATCCTCTATGGCTACACCTTC. This gives the protein CASSPKGRGILYGYTF.

In its sample, this clone was seen once. The chain joins TRBV7-8 to TRBJ2-6; possible D gene TRBD2, 6 bases. CDR1 is SGHVS and CDR2 is FQNEAQ in the germline V gene. There are 18 residues in the CDR3. Trimming shortened V by 6 bases and J by 4 bases, and 22 bases separated the two germline ends. The CDR3 here is CASSTIRDSQRGANVLTF. The CDR3 nucleotides read TGTGCCAGCAGTACCATTCGGGACTCTCAGCGGGGGGCCAACGTCCTGACTTTC.

V usage is TRBV6-5 and J usage is TRBJ1-4; D gene unclear. Per germline, CDR1 MNHEY and CDR2 SVGAGI. V lost 4 bases and J 0 bases, leaving 9 bases between the germline ends. The CDR3 sequence is 15 residues long. CDR3 coding DNA: TGTGCCAGCAGTTTCATGGTTGCAACTAATGAAAAACTGTTTTTT. It yields the protein CASSFMVATNEKLFF.

A word on this clone: A much larger clone is a single base away; this may be a read error. The V gene is TRBV7-2, the J gene TRBJ1-1; D call uncertain. Looked up from germline, CDR1 is SGHTA and CDR2 is FQGNSA. The V end was cut by 1 base, the J end by 1 base, with 4 bases between. The CDR3 covers 13 residues. The CDR3 reads CASSLERNTEAFF. In nucleotides, the CDR3 is TGTGCCAGCAGCTTAGAGAGGAACACTGAAGCTTTCTTT.

This clone turned up a few times. The V gene is TRBV30, the J gene TRBJ1-1, with D possibly matching TRBD1 (5 bases). This CDR3 has 15 amino acids. Trimming shortened V by 3 bases and J by 11 bases, and 25 bases separated the two germline ends. Germline V gene sequence: CDR1 GTSNPN, CDR2 SVGIG (reference sequence). CDR3 residues: CAWRDTGTLTLLAFF. The CDR3 DNA reads as TGTGCCTGGAGGGATACCGGGACTTTAACATTGTTGGCTTTCTTT.

The DNA of the CDR3 is TGCGCCAGCAGCTTGGGAACCCGCCAAGAGACCCAGTACTTC. Translated, it gives CASSLGTRQETQYF. This chain connects TRBV5-1 to TRBJ2-5; D is undetermined. Germline CDR1 is SGHRS and CDR2 is YFSETQ. CDR3 length: 14 residues. Trimming took off 0 bases at V and 1 base at J, with 7 bases between the two ends. Full variable domain (outside the CDR3, taken from reference TRBV5-1 and TRBJ2-5): KAGVTQTPRYLIKTRGQQVTLSCSPISGHRSVSWYQQTPGQGLQFLFEYFSETQRNKGNFPGRFSGRQFSNSRSEMNVSTLELGDSALYLCASSLGTRQETQYFGPGTRLLVL.

The chain links TRBV25-1 to TRBJ2-3, with a tentative D call TRBD2 (5 bases). The CDR3 is made up of 18 amino acids. Germline V lookup: CDR1 MGHDK, CDR2 SYGVNS. The ends were cut back, 3 bases at V and 2 bases at J, with 21 bases in the middle. The CDR3 DNA follows: TGTGCCAGCAGTGAGTGGACTGAACAAGCCTTTACCACAGATACGCAGTATTTT. Translating gives CASSEWTEQAFTTDTQYF.

This clone was seen just once. The chain employs TRBV2 and TRBJ2-2; D unclear. Trimming cost V 8 bases and J 4 bases, with 5 bases left between them. The CDR3 runs 11 residues. From germline, CDR1 is SNHLY and CDR2 FYNNEI. CDR3 region: CASVITGELFF. The DNA of the CDR3 is TGTGCCAGCGTAATCACCGGGGAGCTGTTTTTT.

V usage is TRBV5-5 and J usage is TRBJ1-5; D is possibly TRBD1 (5 bases). CDR1 is SGHKS and CDR2 is YYEKEE in the germline V gene (reference sequence). Trimming pared 4 bases from V and 2 bases from J, leaving 13 bases between. CDR3 length: 15 residues. The CDR3, as DNA: TGTGCCAGCAGCGTATGGGGCGAGGGCAATCAGCCCCAGCATTTT. Translation gives CASSVWGEGNQPQHF.

The V gene is TRBV7-6, the J gene TRBJ2-3, with D possibly matching TRBD1 (5 bases). Between the trimmed V and J ends, which lost 1 base and 1 base, there was a span of 6 bases. Per the germline V gene, CDR1 is SGHVS and CDR2 is FNYEAQ. The CDR3 extends over 14 amino acids. CDR3 amino acids: CASSLEGRTDTQYF. CDR3 bases: TGTGCCAGCAGCTTAGAGGGGCGCACAGATACGCAGTATTTT. The full variable domain, rest sourced from reference TRBV7-6 and TRBJ2-3, is GAGVSQSPRYKVTKRGQDVALRCDPISGHVSLYWYRQALGQGPEFLTYFNYEAQQDKSGLPNDRFSAERPEGSISTLTIQRTEQRDSAMYRCASSLEGRTDTQYFGPGTRLTVL.

The rearrangement joins TRBV30 to TRBJ2-2; 9 bases fit TRBD1. CDR3 length: 19 amino acids. With 0 bases clipped from V and 6 bases from J, the junction kept 17 bases outside the gene matches. Germline CDR1 is GTSNPN and CDR2 is SVGIG (reference sequence). CDR3 bases: TGTGCCTGGAGTGTAAGAAAGCGACAGGGGGAATACGGACCCGGGGAGCTGTTTTTT. As protein: CAWSVRKRQGEYGPGELFF.

This clone was found once. The rearrangement joins TRBV29-1 to TRBJ1-2; TRBD1 matches 8 bases. The germline V gene has CDR1 SQVTM and CDR2 ANQGSEA. This CDR3 spans 13 amino acids. With V trimmed by 4 bases and J by 7 bases, 8 bases remained unmatched. CDR3 nucleotides: TGCAGCGTTGCGTCGAGGACAGGGCGTGGCTACACCTTC. This codes for CSVASRTGRGYTF.

This chain joins TRBV29-1 and TRBJ2-7; 7 bases are a match to TRBD1. The V and J ends lost 7 bases and 3 bases, in that order; junction bases with no gene match: 12. This CDR3 is built from 14 residues. CDR1 and CDR2 from the germline V gene are SQVTM and ANQGSEA. CDR3 sequence reads: CSASFSGQNYEQYF. DNA for the CDR3: TGCAGCGCCTCCTTCTCGGGACAGAACTACGAGCAGTACTTC.

The genes are TRBV5-1 and TRBJ1-1; D is possibly TRBD1 (6 bases). Germline assignment: CDR1 SGHRS and CDR2 YFSETQ. Trimming removed 0 bases at V and 4 bases at J, with 7 bases between. This CDR3 comprises 13 residues. The CDR3 loop reads CASSLEGGTEAFF. The DNA for the CDR3 is TGCGCCAGCAGCTTGGAGGGGGGCACTGAAGCTTTCTTT.

The table lists this clone with a count of one. CDR3 amino acids: CASSVWGETQYF. The CDR3, as DNA: TGTGCCAGCTCCGTGTGGGGGGAGACCCAGTACTTC. The genes are TRBV5-8 and TRBJ2-5; D may match TRBD1 or TRBD2 (5 bases each). Per the germline V gene, CDR1 is SGHTS and CDR2 is YDEGEE. The CDR3 runs to 12 residues. Trimming left V 7 bases short and J 5 bases short, with 12 bases between.

This sequence joins TRBV6-1 and TRBJ1-3; D unresolved. Germline-derived CDR1 and CDR2 are MNHNS and SASEGT. The CDR3 contains 14 residues. Trimming took off 8 bases at V and 0 bases at J, with 11 bases between the two ends. The CDR3 region has the DNA TGTGCCAGCGCCAGGATCATCTCTGGAAACACCATATATTTT. This sequence encodes CASARIISGNTIYF.

The V gene is TRBV6-6, the J gene TRBJ1-1; 8 bases map to TRBD1. The trim removed 6 bases at V and 1 base at J, leaving 4 bases unmatched. The length of the CDR3 is 14 residues. Germline V gene sequence: CDR1 MNHNY, CDR2 SVGAGI (reference sequence). CDR3 loop: CASSFRGQNTEAFF. The CDR3, as DNA: TGTGCCAGCAGCTTCAGGGGGCAGAACACTGAAGCTTTCTTT.

This chain uses TRBV5-1 with TRBJ1-5, with D maybe TRBD1 (6 bases). The CDR3 is 15 amino acids. V was shortened by 1 base and J by 0 bases, with 8 bases between the two germline ends. Germline assignment: CDR1 SGHRS and CDR2 YFSETQ. The chain's CDR3 is CASSLSGVSNQPQHF. As DNA, the CDR3 is TGCGCCAGCAGCTTGTCAGGGGTTAGCAATCAGCCCCAGCATTTT. Based on the CDR3 plus reference TRBV5-1 and TRBJ1-5, the full variable domain is KAGVTQTPRYLIKTRGQQVTLSCSPISGHRSVSWYQQTPGQGLQFLFEYFSETQRNKGNFPGRFSGRQFSNSRSEMNVSTLELGDSALYLCASSLSGVSNQPQHFGDGTRLSIL.